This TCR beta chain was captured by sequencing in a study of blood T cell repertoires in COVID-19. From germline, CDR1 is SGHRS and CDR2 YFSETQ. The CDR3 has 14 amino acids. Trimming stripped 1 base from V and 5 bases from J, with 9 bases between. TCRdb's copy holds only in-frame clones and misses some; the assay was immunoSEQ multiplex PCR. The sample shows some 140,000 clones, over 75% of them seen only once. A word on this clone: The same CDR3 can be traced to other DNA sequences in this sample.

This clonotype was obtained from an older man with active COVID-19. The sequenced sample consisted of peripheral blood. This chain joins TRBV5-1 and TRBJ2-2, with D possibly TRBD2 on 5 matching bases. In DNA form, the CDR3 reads TGCGCCAGCAGCTTGACCGGGAAGACCGGGGAGCTGTTTTTT. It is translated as CASSLTGKTGELFF.